One and the same sample provided the 17 T cell receptor beta chains below, sequenced in a study of beta chain features in type 1 diabetes. The entirety of the isolated RNA underwent reverse transcription, so expressed TCRB transcripts were sequenced. Assay: immunoSEQ multiplex PCR; the TCRdb copy retains only in-frame clones and omits some. The data show some 500,000 clones, with approximately 10% seen just once and 0.045% to 0.05% held by the top ten. Sequenced input: naive CD4+ T cells from blood. Source of these receptors: a woman aged 18-29 years in good health.

The V gene is TRBV5-4, the J gene TRBJ1-1; D might be TRBD1 (6 bases). CDR3 size: 14 residues. Germline CDR1 reads SGHNT; CDR2 reads YYREEE (reference sequence). Trimming stripped 4 bases from V and 1 base from J, with 11 bases between. The CDR3 sequence is CASSIPQGNTEAFF. DNA for the CDR3: TGTGCCAGCAGCATCCCACAGGGGAACACTGAAGCTTTCTTT.

The sample holds a few counts of this clone. The chain uses TRBV27 and TRBJ2-5; 7 positions agree with TRBD1. Germline lookup yields CDR1 MNHEY and CDR2 SMNVEV (reference sequence). The V and J ends lost 6 bases and 5 bases, in that order; junction bases with no gene match: 6. This CDR3 spans 13 amino acids. The CDR3 DNA reads as TGTGCCAGCAGCGACAGGGCTCACGAGACCCAGTACTTC. Protein sequence: CASSDRAHETQYF.

J is TRBJ2-3 and V is TRBV7-2; D unclear. V gave up 0 bases and J gave up 6 bases, with 13 bases separating them. This CDR3 spans 15 amino acids. Germline CDR1 is SGHTA and CDR2 is FQGNSA. CDR3 sequence (DNA): TGTGCCAGCAGCTTAGCGAGGTCTTCCAAGGATACGCAGTATTTT. It specifies CASSLARSSKDTQYF.

This clone has only a few counts. The chain combines TRBV15 with TRBJ1-4; D remains ambiguous. Germline V gene lookup returns CDR1 LNHNV and CDR2 YYDKDF (reference sequence). CDR3 size: 13 residues. V was pared by 0 bases and J by 8 bases, with 7 bases between. The CDR3, as DNA: TGTGCCACCAGCAGAGAGATTTCCGAAAAACTGTTTTTT. This codes for CATSREISEKLFF.

This chain joins TRBV14 and TRBJ1-2; no definite D call. V dropped 5 bases and J dropped 6 bases, with 13 bases sitting between them. From germline, CDR1 is SGHDN and CDR2 FVKESK. CDR3 length equals 13 residues. This chain's CDR3 is CASSSFGLDGYTF. The DNA for the CDR3 is TGTGCCAGCAGCTCGTTTGGGCTGGATGGCTACACCTTC.

V and J are TRBV29-1 and TRBJ1-1, with a weak D call TRBD1 (5 bases). CDR1 SQVTM and CDR2 ANQGSEA come from the germline V gene. V was trimmed by 5 bases and J by 5 bases, leaving 15 bases between them. This CDR3 is 13 amino acids long. The CDR3 DNA sequence: TGCAGCGTTTCCCCCGCACAGGCGACTGAAGCTTTCTTT. Its translation: CSVSPAQATEAFF.

The chain couples TRBV7-2 to TRBJ2-5; 9 nucleotides align to TRBD1. Losses at the gene ends were 2 bases for V and 4 bases for J; bases not matched to a gene: 2. CDR1 and CDR2 (germline): SGHTA, FQGNSA. This CDR3 has 14 residues. The CDR3 sequence is CASSLRTGVETQYF. The CDR3 DNA reads TGTGCCAGCAGCTTAAGGACAGGGGTAGAGACCCAGTACTTC.

This clone showed up just a few times. The J gene is TRBJ1-1, the V gene TRBV5-1; 7 bases line up with TRBD1. Trimming at V came to 4 bases and at J to 5 bases, leaving 11 bases not matched to a gene. The CDR3 is made up of 15 amino acids. Germline assignment: CDR1 SGHRS and CDR2 YFSETQ. The CDR3 spells CASSPQNRGGTEAFF. Written as DNA, the CDR3 is TGCGCCAGCAGCCCCCAAAACAGGGGAGGAACTGAAGCTTTCTTT.

The table lists this clone with a few counts. The chain has TRBV7-8 and TRBJ2-7; D remains ambiguous. The CDR3 covers 16 residues. The ends were cut back, 0 bases at V and 4 bases at J, with 16 bases in the middle. CDR1 and CDR2 (germline): SGHVS, FQNEAQ. The CDR3, as DNA: TGTGCCAGCAGCTTAGCGGGGTTAGAGAGAAAGTACGAGCAGTACTTC. Protein: CASSLAGLERKYEQYF.

This clone has a handful of counts. Since a much larger clone is just one base distant, this may be a read error. The DNA for the CDR3 is TGTGCCAGCAGCTTAGGGGATACGCAGTATTTT. Encoded protein: CASSLGDTQYF. The V and J genes are TRBV11-3 and TRBJ2-3, with D uncertain. Germline loops: CDR1 SGHNT, CDR2 YENEEA. This CDR3 is built from 11 residues. V lost 1 base and J lost 6, with 2 bases in between.

The chain links TRBV6-5 to TRBJ1-1; D remains unclear. Germline CDR1 reads MNHEY; CDR2 reads SVGAGI. This CDR3 comprises 13 residues. V lost 2 bases and J lost 4, with 8 bases in between. For the CDR3, the DNA is TGTGCCAGCAGTTACCCCGGCACCACTGAAGCTTTCTTT. It is translated as CASSYPGTTEAFF.

This rearrangement joins TRBV7-9 to TRBJ2-2; D ambiguous. The V gene's germline CDR1 is SEHNR and CDR2 FQNEAQ (reference sequence). V was shortened by 3 bases and J by 0 bases, with 8 bases between the two germline ends. The CDR3 is 15 residues long. The CDR3: CASSFGRANTGELFF. The DNA of the CDR3 is TGTGCCAGCAGCTTTGGAAGAGCGAACACCGGGGAGCTGTTTTTT.

The J gene is TRBJ1-2, the V gene TRBV4-3, with D unclear. Germline values: CDR1 LGHNA, CDR2 YSLEER. V gave up 11 bases and J gave up 0 bases, with 13 bases separating them. The CDR3 is 13 residues long. This CDR3 reads CACFGATNYGYTF. The DNA for the CDR3 is TGCGCCTGCTTCGGCGCGACTAACTATGGCTACACCTTC.

This chain joins TRBV7-2 and TRBJ2-6; D is undetermined. From germline, CDR1 is SGHTA and CDR2 FQGNSA. V was clipped by 1 base and J by 0 bases, with 4 bases between them. The CDR3 consists of 15 residues. The CDR3 DNA follows: TGTGCCAGCAGCTTAGTACGCTCTGGGGCCAACGTCCTGACTTTC. Its translation is CASSLVRSGANVLTF.

The chain couples TRBV4-2 to TRBJ2-5, with unresolved D. The germline V and J ends were trimmed by 0 bases and 5 bases, with 10 bases remaining between them. This CDR3 is built from 14 residues. Germline-derived CDR1 and CDR2 are LGHNA and YNFKEQ. Written as DNA, the CDR3 is TGTGCCAGCAGCCAAGAGGCAGCGACGGAGACCCAGTACTTC. Amino acids: CASSQEAATETQYF.

This chain joins TRBV7-3 and TRBJ2-7; D may be TRBD2 (6 bases). CDR1 SGHTA and CDR2 FQGTGA come from the germline V gene. Trimming took 0 bases from V and 3 from J, leaving 9 bases between them. The CDR3 contains 14 residues. CDR3 coding DNA: TGTGCCAGCAGCTTAACTAGCGGTAACTACGAGCAGTACTTC. Translated: CASSLTSGNYEQYF. The full variable domain, completed using reference TRBV7-3 and TRBJ2-7, is GAGVSQTPSNKVTEKGKYVELRCDPISGHTALYWYRQSLGQGPEFLIYFQGTGAADDSGLPNDRFFAVRPEGSVSTLKIQRTERGDSAVYLCASSLTSGNYEQYFGPGTRLTVT.

The chain employs TRBV18 and TRBJ2-7; 12 positions agree with TRBD2. The CDR3 has 14 amino acids. J was trimmed by 6 bases and V by 2 bases; bases with no gene match: 2. Germline values: CDR1 KGHSH, CDR2 LQKENI. CDR3 sequence (DNA): TGTGCCAGCTCACCAAAACTAGCGGGAGGCGAGCAGTACTTC. This gives the protein CASSPKLAGGEQYF.